The clone carrying this TCR beta chain was counted at least ten times. Its antigen is still unknown. Quantitative 5'-RACE was performed with molecular barcodes, and it yielded the TCR beta libraries. TCRdb ran MiXCR on the 5' RACE reads and lists one entry per CDR3 protein. The sample has about 240,000 distinct CDR3 sequences; under 30% are singletons. This sample stems from a study of CD8 T cells in ankylosing spondylitis. CDR1 is SQVTM and CDR2 is ANQGSEA in the germline V gene. Trimming removed 0 bases at V and 8 bases at J, with 7 bases between. The CDR3 loop spans 12 amino acids. Regarding the study as a whole: Disease-linked clones reportedly showed significant enrichment in matched ankylosing spondylitis synovial fluid. A motif in TCR beta, a set of under ten highly homologous variants, appeared characteristic of ankylosing spondylitis blood. Some of the motif variants had earlier been found in reactive arthritis patients' fluid and blood.

Sequenced: blood, either unsorted or a sorted T cell fraction (not recorded which). The chain couples TRBV29-1 to TRBJ1-4; D uncertain. The sequence was collected from a male donor with ankylosing spondylitis or in good health (not recorded which). This CDR3 reads CSVEDLEEKLFF. In DNA form, the CDR3 reads TGCAGCGTTGAAGATCTTGAGGAAAAACTGTTTTTT.